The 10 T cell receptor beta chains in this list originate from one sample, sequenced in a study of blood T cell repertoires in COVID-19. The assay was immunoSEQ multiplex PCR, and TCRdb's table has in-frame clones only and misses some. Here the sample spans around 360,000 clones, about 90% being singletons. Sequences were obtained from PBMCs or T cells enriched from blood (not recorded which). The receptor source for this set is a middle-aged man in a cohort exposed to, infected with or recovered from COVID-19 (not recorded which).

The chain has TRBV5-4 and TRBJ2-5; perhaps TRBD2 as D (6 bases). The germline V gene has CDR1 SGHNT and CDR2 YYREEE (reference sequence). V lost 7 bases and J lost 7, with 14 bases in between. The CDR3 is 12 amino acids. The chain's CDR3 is CASYAGTGTQYF. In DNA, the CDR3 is TGTGCCAGCTACGCGGGGACCGGGACCCAGTACTTC.

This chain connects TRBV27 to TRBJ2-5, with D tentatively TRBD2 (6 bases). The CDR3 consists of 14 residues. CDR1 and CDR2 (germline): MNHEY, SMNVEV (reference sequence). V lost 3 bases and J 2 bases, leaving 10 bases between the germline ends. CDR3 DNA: TGTGCCAGCAGTTTTTGGGCGGGACAAGAGACCCAGTACTTC. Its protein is CASSFWAGQETQYF.

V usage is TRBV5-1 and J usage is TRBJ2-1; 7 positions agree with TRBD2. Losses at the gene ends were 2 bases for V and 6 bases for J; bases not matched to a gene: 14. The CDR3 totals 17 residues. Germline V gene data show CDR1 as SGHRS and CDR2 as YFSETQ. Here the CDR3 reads CASSFSLAVNRGNEQFF. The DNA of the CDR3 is TGCGCCAGCAGCTTCAGTCTAGCGGTTAATAGGGGCAATGAGCAGTTCTTC.

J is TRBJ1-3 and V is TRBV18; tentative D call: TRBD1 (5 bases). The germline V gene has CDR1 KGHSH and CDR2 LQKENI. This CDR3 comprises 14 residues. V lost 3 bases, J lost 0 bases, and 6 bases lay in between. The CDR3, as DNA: TGTGCCAGCTCACCGGACAACTCTGGAAACACCATATATTTT. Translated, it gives CASSPDNSGNTIYF.

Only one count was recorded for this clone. The CDR3 is CASSLQGALPDTEAFF. As DNA, the CDR3 is TGCGCCAGCAGCTTGCAGGGGGCGCTTCCGGACACTGAAGCTTTCTTT. This chain uses TRBV5-1 with TRBJ1-1; 8 nucleotides line up with TRBD1. CDR1 and CDR2 (germline): SGHRS, YFSETQ. The CDR3 runs to 16 residues. Trimming at V came to 1 base and at J to 3 bases, leaving 8 bases not matched to a gene.

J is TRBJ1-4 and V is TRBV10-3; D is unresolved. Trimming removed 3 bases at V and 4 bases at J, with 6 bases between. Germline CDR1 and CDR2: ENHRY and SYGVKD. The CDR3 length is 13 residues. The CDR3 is CAISERVNEKLFF. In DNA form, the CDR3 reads TGTGCCATCAGTGAACGCGTTAATGAAAAACTGTTTTTT.

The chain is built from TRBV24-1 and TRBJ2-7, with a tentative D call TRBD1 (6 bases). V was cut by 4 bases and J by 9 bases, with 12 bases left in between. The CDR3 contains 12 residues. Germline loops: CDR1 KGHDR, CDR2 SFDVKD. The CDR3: CATSDSQGRQYF. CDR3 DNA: TGTGCCACCAGTGACTCACAGGGTCGGCAGTACTTC.

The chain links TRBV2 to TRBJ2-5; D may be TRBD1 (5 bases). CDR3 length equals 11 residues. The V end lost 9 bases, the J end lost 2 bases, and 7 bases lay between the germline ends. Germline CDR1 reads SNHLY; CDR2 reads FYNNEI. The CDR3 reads CARQDQETQYF. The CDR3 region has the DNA TGTGCCAGACAGGATCAAGAGACCCAGTACTTC. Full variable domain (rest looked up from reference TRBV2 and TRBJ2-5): EPEVTQTPSHQVTQMGQEVILRCVPISNHLYFYWYRQILGQKVEFLVSFYNNEISEKSEIFDDQFSVERPDGSNFTLKIRSTKLEDSAMYFCARQDQETQYFGPGTRLLVL.

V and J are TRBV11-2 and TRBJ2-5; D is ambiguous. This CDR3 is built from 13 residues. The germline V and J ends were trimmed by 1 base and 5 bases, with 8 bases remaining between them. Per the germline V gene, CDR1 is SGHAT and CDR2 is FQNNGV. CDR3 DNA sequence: TGTGCCAGCAGCTTAGGACACAAGGAGACCCAGTACTTC. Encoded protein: CASSLGHKETQYF.

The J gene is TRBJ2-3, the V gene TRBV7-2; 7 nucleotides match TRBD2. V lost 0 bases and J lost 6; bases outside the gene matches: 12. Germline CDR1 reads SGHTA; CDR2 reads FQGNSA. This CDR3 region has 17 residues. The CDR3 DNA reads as TGTGCCAGCAGCTTAGCATTCGGCGGGAGTGGAGCGGATACGCAGTATTTT. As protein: CASSLAFGGSGADTQYF.